This TCR beta chain appears in the sequencing data of a study of T cells after yellow fever vaccination. Study-wide background: Preparation of the low-cell-number fractions used SMART-Seq v4 Ultra Low Input. Overall study results and limits: Bulk-population clonotypes that are abundant could appear as contaminants in FACS-sorted repertoires. Compared with primary, the secondary response was weaker and peaked at day 5, not 15.

In this sample, this clonotype turned up a few times. As yet, its antigen is unknown. As TCR cDNA was made by 5'RACE template switching, a universal primer site and UMIs were added. TCRdb analysed the 5' RACE reads with MiXCR anew, one entry per CDR3 protein. The table includes about 360,000 distinct CDR3 sequences, roughly 6.2% detected once. CDR3 length: 13 residues. V was pared by 2 bases and J by 4 bases, with 8 bases between. Looked up from germline, CDR1 is SGDLS and CDR2 is YYNGEE. The source material was PBMCs, sampled 5 days after the yellow fever booster vaccination. The chain has TRBV9 and TRBJ2-3; D might be TRBD1 or TRBD2, each matching 5 bases. The TCR comes from a man between 25 and 39 years old who received the YFV17D yellow fever vaccine. As DNA, the CDR3 is TGTGCCAGCAGCGTCGGGGCCCCAGATACGCAGTATTTT. It encodes CASSVGAPDTQYF. The full variable domain, with the rest looked up from reference TRBV9 and TRBJ2-3, is DSGVTQTPKHLITATGQRVTLRCSPRSGDLSVYWYQQSLDQGLQFLIQYYNGEERAKGNILERFSAQQFPDLHSELNLSSLELGDSALYFCASSVGAPDTQYFGPGTRLTVL.